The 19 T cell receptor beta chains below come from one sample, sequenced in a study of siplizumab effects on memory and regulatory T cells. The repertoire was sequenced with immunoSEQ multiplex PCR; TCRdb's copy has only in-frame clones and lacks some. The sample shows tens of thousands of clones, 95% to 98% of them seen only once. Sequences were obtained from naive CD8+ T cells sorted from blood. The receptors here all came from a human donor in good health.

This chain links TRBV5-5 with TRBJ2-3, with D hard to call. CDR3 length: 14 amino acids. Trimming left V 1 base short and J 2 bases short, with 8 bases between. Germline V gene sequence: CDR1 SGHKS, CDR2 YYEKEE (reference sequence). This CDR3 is CASSLYDSTDTQYF. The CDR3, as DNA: TGTGCCAGCAGCTTGTACGATTCCACAGATACGCAGTATTTT.

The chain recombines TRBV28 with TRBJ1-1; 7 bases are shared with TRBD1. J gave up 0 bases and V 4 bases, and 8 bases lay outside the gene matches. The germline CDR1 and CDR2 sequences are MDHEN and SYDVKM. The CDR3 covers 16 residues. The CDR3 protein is CASSSPGQFMNTEAFF. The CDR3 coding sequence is TGTGCCAGCAGTTCTCCGGGACAGTTCATGAACACTGAAGCTTTCTTT.

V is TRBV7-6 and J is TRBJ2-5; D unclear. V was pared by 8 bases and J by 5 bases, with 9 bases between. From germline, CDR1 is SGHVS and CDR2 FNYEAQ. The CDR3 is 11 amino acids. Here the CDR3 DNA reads TGTGCCAGCCCCTTAGGGGAGACCCAGTACTTC. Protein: CASPLGETQYF.

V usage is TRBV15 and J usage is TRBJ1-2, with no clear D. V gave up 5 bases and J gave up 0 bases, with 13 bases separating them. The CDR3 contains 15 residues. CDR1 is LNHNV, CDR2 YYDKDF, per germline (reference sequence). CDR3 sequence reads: CATSAQLSANYGYTF. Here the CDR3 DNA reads TGTGCCACCAGCGCCCAGCTTTCAGCTAACTATGGCTACACCTTC.

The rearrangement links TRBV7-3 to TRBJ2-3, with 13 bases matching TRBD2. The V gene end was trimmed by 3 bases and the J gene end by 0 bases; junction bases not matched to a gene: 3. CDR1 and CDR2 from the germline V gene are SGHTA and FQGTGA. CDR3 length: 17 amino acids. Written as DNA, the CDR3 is TGTGCCAGCAGCTTCTGGACTAGCGGGGGAAGCACAGATACGCAGTATTTT. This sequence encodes CASSFWTSGGSTDTQYF.

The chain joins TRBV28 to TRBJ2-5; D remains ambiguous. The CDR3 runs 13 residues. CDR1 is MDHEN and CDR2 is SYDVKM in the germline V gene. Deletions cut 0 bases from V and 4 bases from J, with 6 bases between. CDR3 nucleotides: TGTGCCAGCAGTTTATGGGGTGGAGAGACCCAGTACTTC. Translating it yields CASSLWGGETQYF.

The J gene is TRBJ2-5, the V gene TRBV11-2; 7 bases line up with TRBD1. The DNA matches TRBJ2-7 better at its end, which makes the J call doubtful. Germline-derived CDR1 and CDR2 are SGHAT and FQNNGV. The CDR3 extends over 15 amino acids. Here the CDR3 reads CASSSWGRTGDEQYF. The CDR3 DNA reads TGTGCCAGCAGCTCCTGGGGACGGACAGGTGACGAGCAGTACTTC.

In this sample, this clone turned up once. CDR3 coding DNA: TGCGCCAGCAGCCCTGGGACTAGCGGGGGCTACGAGCAGTACTTC. Its protein product is CASSPGTSGGYEQYF. The gene calls are TRBV5-1 and TRBJ2-7; the match to TRBD2 covers 14 bases. The V gene end was trimmed by 4 bases and the J gene end by 3 bases; junction bases not matched to a gene: 3. The CDR3 has 15 amino acids. The V gene's germline CDR1 is SGHRS and CDR2 YFSETQ.

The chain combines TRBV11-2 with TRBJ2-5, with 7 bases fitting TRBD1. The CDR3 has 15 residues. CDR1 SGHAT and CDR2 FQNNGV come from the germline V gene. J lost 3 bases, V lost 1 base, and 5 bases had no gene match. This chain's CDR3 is CASSLGFTGEETQYF. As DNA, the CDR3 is TGTGCCAGCAGCTTAGGGTTTACAGGGGAAGAGACCCAGTACTTC.

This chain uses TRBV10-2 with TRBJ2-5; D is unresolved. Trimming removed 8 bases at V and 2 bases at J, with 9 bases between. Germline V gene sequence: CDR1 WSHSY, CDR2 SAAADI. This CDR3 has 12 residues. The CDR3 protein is CASLAEQETQYF. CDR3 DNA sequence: TGCGCCAGCTTGGCGGAACAAGAGACCCAGTACTTC.

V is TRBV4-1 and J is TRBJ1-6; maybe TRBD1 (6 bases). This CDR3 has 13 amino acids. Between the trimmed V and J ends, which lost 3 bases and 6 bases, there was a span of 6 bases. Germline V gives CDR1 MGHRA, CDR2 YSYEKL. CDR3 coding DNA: TGCGCCAGCAGCCAGGACAGTAATTCACCCCTCCACTTT. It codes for CASSQDSNSPLHF.

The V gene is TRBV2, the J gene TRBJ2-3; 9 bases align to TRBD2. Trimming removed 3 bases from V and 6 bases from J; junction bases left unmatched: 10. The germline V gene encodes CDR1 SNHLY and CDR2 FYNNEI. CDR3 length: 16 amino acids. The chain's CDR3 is CASSEWRGGLMDTQYF. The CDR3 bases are TGTGCCAGCAGTGAGTGGCGGGGGGGCCTAATGGATACGCAGTATTTT. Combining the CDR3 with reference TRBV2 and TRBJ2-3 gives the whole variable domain EPEVTQTPSHQVTQMGQEVILRCVPISNHLYFYWYRQILGQKVEFLVSFYNNEISEKSEIFDDQFSVERPDGSNFTLKIRSTKLEDSAMYFCASSEWRGGLMDTQYFGPGTRLTVL.

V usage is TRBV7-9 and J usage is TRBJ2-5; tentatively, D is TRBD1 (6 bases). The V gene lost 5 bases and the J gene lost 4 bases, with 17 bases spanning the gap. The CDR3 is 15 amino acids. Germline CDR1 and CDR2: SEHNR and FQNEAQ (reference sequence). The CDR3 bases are TGTGCCAGCAGCCCCACAGGGTATCGGTCAGAGACCCAGTACTTC. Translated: CASSPTGYRSETQYF.

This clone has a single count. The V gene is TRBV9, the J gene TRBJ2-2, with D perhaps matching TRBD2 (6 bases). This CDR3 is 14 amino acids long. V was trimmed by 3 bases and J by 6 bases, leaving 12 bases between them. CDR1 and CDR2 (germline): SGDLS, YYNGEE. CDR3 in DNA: TGTGCCAGCAGCGGCGGGATACCGCCCGGGGAGCTGTTTTTT. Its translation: CASSGGIPPGELFF.

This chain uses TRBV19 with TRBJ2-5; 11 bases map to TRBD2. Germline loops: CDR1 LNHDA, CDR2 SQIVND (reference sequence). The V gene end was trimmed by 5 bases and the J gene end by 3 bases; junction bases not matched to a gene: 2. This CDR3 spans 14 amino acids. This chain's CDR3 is CASSLTSGEETQYF. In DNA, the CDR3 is TGTGCCAGTAGTCTGACTAGCGGGGAAGAGACCCAGTACTTC.

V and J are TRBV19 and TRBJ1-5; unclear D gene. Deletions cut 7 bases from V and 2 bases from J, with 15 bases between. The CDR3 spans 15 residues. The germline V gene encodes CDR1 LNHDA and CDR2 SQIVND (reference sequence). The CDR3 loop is CASTWGSRGNQPQHF. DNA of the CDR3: TGTGCCAGTACCTGGGGAAGTCGGGGCAATCAGCCCCAGCATTTT. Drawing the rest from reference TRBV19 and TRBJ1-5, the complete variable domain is DGGITQSPKYLFRKEGQNVTLSCEQNLNHDAMYWYRQDPGQGLRLIYYSQIVNDFQKGDIAEGYSVSREKKESFPLTVTSAQKNPTAFYLCASTWGSRGNQPQHFGDGTRLSIL.

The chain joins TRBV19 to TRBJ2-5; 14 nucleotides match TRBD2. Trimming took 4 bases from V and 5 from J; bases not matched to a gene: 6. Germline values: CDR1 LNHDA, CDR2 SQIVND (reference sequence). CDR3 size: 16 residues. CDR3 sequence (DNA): TGTGCCAGTAGTAAGACTAGCGGGGGGGCCGGGGAGACCCAGTACTTC. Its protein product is CASSKTSGGAGETQYF.

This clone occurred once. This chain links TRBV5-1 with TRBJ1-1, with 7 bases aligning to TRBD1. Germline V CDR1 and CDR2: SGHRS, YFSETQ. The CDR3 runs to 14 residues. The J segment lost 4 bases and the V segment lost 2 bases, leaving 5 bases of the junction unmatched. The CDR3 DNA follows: TGCGCCAGCAGCTTAACAGGGGCTCTCACTGAAGCTTTCTTT. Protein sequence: CASSLTGALTEAFF. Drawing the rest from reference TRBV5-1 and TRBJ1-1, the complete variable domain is KAGVTQTPRYLIKTRGQQVTLSCSPISGHRSVSWYQQTPGQGLQFLFEYFSETQRNKGNFPGRFSGRQFSNSRSEMNVSTLELGDSALYLCASSLTGALTEAFFGQGTRLTVV.

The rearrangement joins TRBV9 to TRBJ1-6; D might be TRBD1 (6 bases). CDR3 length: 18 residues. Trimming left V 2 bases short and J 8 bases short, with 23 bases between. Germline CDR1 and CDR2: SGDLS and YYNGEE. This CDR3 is CASSVQDSPTATYSPLHF. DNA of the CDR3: TGTGCCAGCAGCGTCCAGGACAGCCCCACCGCAACCTATTCACCCCTCCACTTT.